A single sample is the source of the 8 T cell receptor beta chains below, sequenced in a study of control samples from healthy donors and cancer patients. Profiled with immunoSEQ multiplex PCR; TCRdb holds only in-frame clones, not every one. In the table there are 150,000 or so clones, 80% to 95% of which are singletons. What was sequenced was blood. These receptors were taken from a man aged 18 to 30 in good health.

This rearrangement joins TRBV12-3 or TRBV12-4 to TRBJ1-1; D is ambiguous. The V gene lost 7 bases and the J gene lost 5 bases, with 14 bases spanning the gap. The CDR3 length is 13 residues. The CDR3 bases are TGTGCCAGCACCCGAACCAGCGGTACTGAAGCTTTCTTT. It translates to CASTRTSGTEAFF.

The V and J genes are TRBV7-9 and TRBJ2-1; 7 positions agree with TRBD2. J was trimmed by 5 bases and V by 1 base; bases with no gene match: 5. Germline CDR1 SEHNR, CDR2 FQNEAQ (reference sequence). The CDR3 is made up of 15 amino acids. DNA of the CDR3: TGTGCCAGCAGCTTAGTACTAGCGAGAGACAATGAGCAGTTCTTC. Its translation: CASSLVLARDNEQFF.

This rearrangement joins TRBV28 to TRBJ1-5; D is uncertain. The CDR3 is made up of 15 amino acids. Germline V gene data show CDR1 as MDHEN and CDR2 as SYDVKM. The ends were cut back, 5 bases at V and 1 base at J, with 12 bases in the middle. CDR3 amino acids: CASSPLVSSNQPQHF. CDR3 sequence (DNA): TGTGCCAGCAGTCCATTGGTGAGCAGCAATCAGCCCCAGCATTTT.

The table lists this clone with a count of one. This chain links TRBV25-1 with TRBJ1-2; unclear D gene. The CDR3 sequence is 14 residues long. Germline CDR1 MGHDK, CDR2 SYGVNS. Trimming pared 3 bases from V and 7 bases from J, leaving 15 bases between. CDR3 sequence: CASSDFGVEGGYTF. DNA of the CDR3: TGTGCCAGCAGTGACTTCGGGGTCGAGGGTGGCTACACCTTC.

For the CDR3, the DNA is TGTGCCAGCAGCTTAGAAATCCGGGACAGGGGTGAAAAACTGTTTTTT. It translates to CASSLEIRDRGEKLFF. The rearrangement links TRBV11-2 to TRBJ1-4, with 10 bases aligning to TRBD1. The CDR3 sequence is 16 residues long. J gave up 7 bases and V 0 bases, and 5 bases lay outside the gene matches. Germline values: CDR1 SGHAT, CDR2 FQNNGV.

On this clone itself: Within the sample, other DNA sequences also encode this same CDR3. CDR3 nucleotide sequence: TGTGCCAGCAGCTTGAGGGGACTAGCGGGATCAGATACGCAGTATTTT. It encodes CASSLRGLAGSDTQYF. The rearrangement links TRBV5-4 to TRBJ2-3, with 13 bases lining up with TRBD2. Germline V lookup: CDR1 SGHNT, CDR2 YYREEE (reference sequence). The CDR3 contains 16 residues. After removal of 1 base from V and 4 bases from J, the junction contained 3 bases not matched to a gene.

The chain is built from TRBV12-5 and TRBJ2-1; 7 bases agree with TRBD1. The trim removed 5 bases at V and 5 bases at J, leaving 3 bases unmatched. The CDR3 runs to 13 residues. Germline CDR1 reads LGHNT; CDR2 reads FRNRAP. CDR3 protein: CASGRDSNNEQFF. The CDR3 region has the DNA TGTGCTAGTGGTCGGGACAGCAACAATGAGCAGTTCTTC.

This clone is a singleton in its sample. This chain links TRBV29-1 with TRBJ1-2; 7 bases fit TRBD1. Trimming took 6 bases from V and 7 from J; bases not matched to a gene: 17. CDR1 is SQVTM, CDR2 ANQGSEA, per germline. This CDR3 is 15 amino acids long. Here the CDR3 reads CSVGISGGGMVGYTF. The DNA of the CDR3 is TGCAGCGTCGGCATATCAGGGGGGGGTATGGTTGGCTACACCTTC.